The text below deals with one T cell receptor beta chain. Reverse transcription of roughly 0.5 to 1 ug RNA was performed with random hexamers. TCR beta CDR3 was amplified by immunoSEQ covering 54 Vbeta and 13 Jbeta. One entry per CDR3 protein, called by TCRdb with MiXCR from the immunoSEQ multiplex PCR reads. The data contain some 260,000 distinct CDR3 sequences, approximately 85% of them singletons. These data belong to a study of CD8 T cells in Susac syndrome. The germline gives CDR1 PRHDT, CDR2 FYEKMQ (reference sequence). The CDR3 extends over 14 amino acids. Trimming stripped 0 bases from V and 7 bases from J, with 12 bases between.

The chain is built from TRBV13 and TRBJ1-1; D remains unclear. Material: CD8+ T cells from PBMCs. The clonotype originates from a human donor with multiple sclerosis. CDR3 sequence (DNA): TGTGCCAGCAGCTTAGGTCAGTTCAGCGATGAAGCTTTCTTT. Translating gives CASSLGQFSDEAFF.